This T cell receptor beta chain was recovered during a study of identical twins. Whole-study findings and limits: Not following the same donors, the study drew its conclusions from cross-sectional statistical analysis. Beta out-of-frame twin sharing showed a weaker excess.

Between the trimmed V and J ends, which lost 5 bases and 0 bases, there was a span of 20 bases. Germline CDR1 is LNHDA and CDR2 is SQIVND (reference sequence). This CDR3 is 18 amino acids long. TCRdb passed the 5' RACE reads through MiXCR, listing each CDR3 protein once. The sample lists some 790,000 distinct CDR3 sequences, 15% to 20% occurring once. This clonotype was detected only a few times. Its antigen is not known. These data also featured in a second study, about T cells expressing NK-cell markers. From that second work: In sorted CD3+CD56+NKG2C+, CD3+CD56+NKG2C- and CD3+CD56-NKG2C+ T cells, TCR beta repertoires were obtained. The same clonotypes also predominated in the CD3+CD56-NKG2C+ fraction of several donors.

The V gene is TRBV19, the J gene TRBJ2-1; D might be TRBD1 or TRBD2, each matching 5 bases. Sequencing was performed on PBMCs. This receptor was taken from a woman aged 18-35 years in good health. The CDR3 bases are TGTGCCAGTAGTCCGGGACCGATCCTGCTACCCTCCTACAATGAGCAGTTCTTC. Amino acids: CASSPGPILLPSYNEQFF.